This T cell receptor (beta chain) was documented in a study of blood T cell repertoires in COVID-19. The protocol was immunoSEQ multiplex PCR, while the TCRdb copy is restricted to in-frame clones and leaves out a portion. Here the sample spans some 490,000 clones, roughly 85% being singletons. This clone was recorded only once. Trimming took 8 bases from V and 5 from J, leaving 6 bases between them. The CDR3 spans 10 residues. Per the germline V gene, CDR1 is SGHAT and CDR2 is FQNNGV. The chain is built from TRBV11-2 and TRBJ1-2; D gene uncertain. Material: peripheral blood. The receptor was derived from a human donor in a cohort sampled during active COVID-19. CDR3 in amino acids: CASGAYGYTF. For the CDR3, the DNA is TGTGCCAGCGGAGCGTATGGCTACACCTTC.